This T cell receptor (beta chain) was profiled in a study of blood T cells in healthy people across ages. Together with a sample-barcoded 5' primer, a J-beta primer mix was included in a second PCR lasting roughly 6 to 12 cycles. TCRdb reprocessed the 5' RACE reads via MiXCR and lists one record per CDR3 protein. This sample has around 1,900,000 distinct CDR3 sequences, with about two fifths found just once. As for this clonotype: The antigen is unknown.

Per individual sample, total RNA of at least 6 micrograms was extracted. Study-wide results and caveats: Strongly correlated with naive T cell percentage was TCR beta diversity.

The source material was blood. This sequence was found in a human donor in good health.

The CDR3 region has the DNA TGTGCCATCAGTGAATTGGACAGGGGAACTAACTATGGCTACACCTTC. This codes for CAISELDRGTNYGYTF. V is TRBV10-3 and J is TRBJ1-2; 9 bases match TRBD1. The V and J ends lost 3 bases and 0 bases, in that order; junction bases with no gene match: 5. The germline gives CDR1 ENHRY, CDR2 SYGVKD. The CDR3 runs 16 residues.